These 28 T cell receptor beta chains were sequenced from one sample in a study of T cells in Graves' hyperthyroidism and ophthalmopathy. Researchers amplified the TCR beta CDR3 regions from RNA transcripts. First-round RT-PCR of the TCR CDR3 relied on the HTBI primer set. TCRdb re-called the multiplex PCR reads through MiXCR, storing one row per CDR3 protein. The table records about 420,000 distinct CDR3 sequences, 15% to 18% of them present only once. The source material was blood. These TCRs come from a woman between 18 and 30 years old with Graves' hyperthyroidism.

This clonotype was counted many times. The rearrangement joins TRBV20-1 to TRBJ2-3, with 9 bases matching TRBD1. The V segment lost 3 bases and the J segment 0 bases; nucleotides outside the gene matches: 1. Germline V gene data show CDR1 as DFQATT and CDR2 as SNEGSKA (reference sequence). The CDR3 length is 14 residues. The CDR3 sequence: CSASGQGSTDTQYF. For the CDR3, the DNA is TGCAGTGCTAGCGGACAGGGGAGCACAGATACGCAGTATTTT.

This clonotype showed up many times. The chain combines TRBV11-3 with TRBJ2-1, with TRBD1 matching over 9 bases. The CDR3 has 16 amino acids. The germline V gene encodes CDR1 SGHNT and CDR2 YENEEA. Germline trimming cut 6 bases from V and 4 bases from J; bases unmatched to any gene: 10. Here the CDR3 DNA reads TGTGCCAGCAGAAATAAGGACAGGGGAGCGTACAATGAGCAGTTCTTC. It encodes CASRNKDRGAYNEQFF.

The CDR3 DNA reads as TGTGCCAGTGGGGCAGCTAGCGCTTATCGCACAGATACGCAGTATTTT. Its protein product is CASGAASAYRTDTQYF. The chain combines TRBV19 with TRBJ2-3, with D possibly TRBD2 on 6 matching bases. The CDR3 loop spans 16 amino acids. Germline CDR1 LNHDA, CDR2 SQIVND (reference sequence). The V gene lost 8 bases and the J gene lost 1 base, with 19 bases spanning the gap.

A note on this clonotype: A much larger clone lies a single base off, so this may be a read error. The CDR3 here is CASSLETGGTTGAFF. CDR3 DNA sequence: TGCGCCAGCAGCCTAGAGACAGGGGGGACCACTGGAGCTTTCTTT. This sequence joins TRBV11-3 and TRBJ1-1; 9 nucleotides agree with TRBD1. CDR1 is SGHNT and CDR2 is YENEEA in the germline V gene. The CDR3 spans 15 residues.

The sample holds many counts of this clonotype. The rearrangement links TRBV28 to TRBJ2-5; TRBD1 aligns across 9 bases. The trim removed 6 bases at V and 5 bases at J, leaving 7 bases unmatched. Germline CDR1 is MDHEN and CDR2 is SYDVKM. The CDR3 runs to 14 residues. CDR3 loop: CASSHGDRVETQYF. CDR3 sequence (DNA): TGTGCCAGCAGCCACGGGGACAGGGTCGAGACCCAGTACTTC.

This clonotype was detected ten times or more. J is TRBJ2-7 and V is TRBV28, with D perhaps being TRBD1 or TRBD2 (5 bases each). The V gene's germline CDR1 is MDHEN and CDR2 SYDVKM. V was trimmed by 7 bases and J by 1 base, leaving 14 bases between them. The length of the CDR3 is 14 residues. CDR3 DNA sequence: TGTGCCAGCACCCCGGGACGGAATTCCTACGAGCAGTACTTC. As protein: CASTPGRNSYEQYF.

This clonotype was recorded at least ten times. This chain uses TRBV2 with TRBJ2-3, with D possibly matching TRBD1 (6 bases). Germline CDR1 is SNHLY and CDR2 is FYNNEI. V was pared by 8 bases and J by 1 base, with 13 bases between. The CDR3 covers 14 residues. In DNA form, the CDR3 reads TGTGCCAGCCAGGCACAGGGAGGCACAGATACGCAGTATTTT. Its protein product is CASQAQGGTDTQYF.

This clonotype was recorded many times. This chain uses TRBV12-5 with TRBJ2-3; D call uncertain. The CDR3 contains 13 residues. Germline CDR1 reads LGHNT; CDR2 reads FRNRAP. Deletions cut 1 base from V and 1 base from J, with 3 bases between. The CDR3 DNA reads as TGTGCTAGTGGTTTGGGAGGCACAGATACGCAGTATTTT. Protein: CASGLGGTDTQYF.

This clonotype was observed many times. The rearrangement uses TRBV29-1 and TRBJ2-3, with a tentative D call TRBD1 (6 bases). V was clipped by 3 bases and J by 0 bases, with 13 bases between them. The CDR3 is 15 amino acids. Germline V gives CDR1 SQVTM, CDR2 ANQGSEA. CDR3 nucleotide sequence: TGCAGCGTTGATATGCCAGGGGATAGCACAGATACGCAGTATTTT. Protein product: CSVDMPGDSTDTQYF.

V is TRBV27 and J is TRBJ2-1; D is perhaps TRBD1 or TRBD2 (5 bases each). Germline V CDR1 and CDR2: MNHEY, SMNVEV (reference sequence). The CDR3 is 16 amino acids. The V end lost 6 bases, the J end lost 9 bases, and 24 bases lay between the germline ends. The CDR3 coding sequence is TGTGCCAGCAGCCCGGAGTACGGGGCAGAACCGGCTGAGCAGTTCTTC. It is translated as CASSPEYGAEPAEQFF.

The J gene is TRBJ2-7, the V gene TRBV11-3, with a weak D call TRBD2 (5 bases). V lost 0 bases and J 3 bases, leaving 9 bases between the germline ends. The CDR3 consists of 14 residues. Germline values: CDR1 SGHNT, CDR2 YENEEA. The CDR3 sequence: CASSLDAAGYEQYF. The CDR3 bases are TGTGCCAGCAGCTTAGATGCCGCGGGCTACGAGCAGTACTTC.

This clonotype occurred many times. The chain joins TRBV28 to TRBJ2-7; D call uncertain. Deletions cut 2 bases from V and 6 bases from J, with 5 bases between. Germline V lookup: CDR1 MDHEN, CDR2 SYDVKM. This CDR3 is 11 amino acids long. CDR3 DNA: TGTGCCAGCAGTTTACGTGGCGAGCAGTACTTC. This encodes CASSLRGEQYF.

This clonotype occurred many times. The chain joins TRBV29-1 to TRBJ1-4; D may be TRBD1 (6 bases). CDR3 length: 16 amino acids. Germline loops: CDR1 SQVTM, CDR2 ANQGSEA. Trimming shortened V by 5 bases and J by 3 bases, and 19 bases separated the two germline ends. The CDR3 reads CSVSSSETGANEKLFF. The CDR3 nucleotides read TGCAGCGTTTCATCGTCCGAGACAGGCGCTAATGAAAAACTGTTTTTT.

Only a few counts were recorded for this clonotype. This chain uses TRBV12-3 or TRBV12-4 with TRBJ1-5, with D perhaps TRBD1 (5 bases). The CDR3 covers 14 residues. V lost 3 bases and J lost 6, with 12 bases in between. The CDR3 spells CASSLSGFGQPQHF. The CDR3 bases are TGTGCCAGCAGTTTGTCAGGGTTCGGTCAGCCCCAGCATTTT.

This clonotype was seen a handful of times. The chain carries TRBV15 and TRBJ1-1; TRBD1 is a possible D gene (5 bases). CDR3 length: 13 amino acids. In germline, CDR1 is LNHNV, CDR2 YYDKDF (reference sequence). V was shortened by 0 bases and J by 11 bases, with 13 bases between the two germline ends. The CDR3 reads CATSRDIGVEAFF. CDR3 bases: TGTGCCACCAGCAGAGATATAGGGGTGGAGGCTTTCTTT.

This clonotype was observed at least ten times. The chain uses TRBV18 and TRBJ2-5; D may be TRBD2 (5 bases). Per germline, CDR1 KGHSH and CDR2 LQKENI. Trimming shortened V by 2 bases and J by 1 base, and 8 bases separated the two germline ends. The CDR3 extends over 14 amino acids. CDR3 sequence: CASSPVSGQETQYF. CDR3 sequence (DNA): TGTGCCAGCTCACCAGTCAGCGGCCAAGAGACCCAGTACTTC.

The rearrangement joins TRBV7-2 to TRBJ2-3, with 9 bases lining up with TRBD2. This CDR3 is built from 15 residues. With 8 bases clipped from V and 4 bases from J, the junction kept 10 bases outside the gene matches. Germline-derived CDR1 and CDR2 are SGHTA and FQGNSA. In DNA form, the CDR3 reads TGTGCCAGCCACCTCGGGCGGGGGGGACCAGATACGCAGTATTTT. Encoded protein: CASHLGRGGPDTQYF.

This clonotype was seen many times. The CDR3 reads CASSEGLAGGHHEQFF. The CDR3, as DNA: TGTGCCAGCAGTGAAGGACTAGCGGGGGGGCATCATGAGCAGTTCTTC. The V gene is TRBV6-1, the J gene TRBJ2-1; 14 nucleotides line up with TRBD2. Per germline, CDR1 MNHNS and CDR2 SASEGT. The CDR3 covers 16 residues. J gave up 8 bases and V 1 base, and 4 bases lay outside the gene matches.

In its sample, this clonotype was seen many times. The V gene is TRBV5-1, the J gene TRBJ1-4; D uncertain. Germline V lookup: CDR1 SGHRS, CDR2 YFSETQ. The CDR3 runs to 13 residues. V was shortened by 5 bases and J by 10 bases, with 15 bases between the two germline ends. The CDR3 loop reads CASSLGGVSKLFF. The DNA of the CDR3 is TGCGCCAGCAGTTTAGGCGGGGTGTCAAAACTGTTTTTT. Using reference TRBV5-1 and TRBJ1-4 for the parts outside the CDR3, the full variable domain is KAGVTQTPRYLIKTRGQQVTLSCSPISGHRSVSWYQQTPGQGLQFLFEYFSETQRNKGNFPGRFSGRQFSNSRSEMNVSTLELGDSALYLCASSLGGVSKLFFGSGTQLSVL.

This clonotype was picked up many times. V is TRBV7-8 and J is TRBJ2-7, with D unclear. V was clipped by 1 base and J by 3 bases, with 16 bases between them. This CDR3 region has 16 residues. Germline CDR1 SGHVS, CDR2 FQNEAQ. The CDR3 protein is CASSLGWPDLHYEQYF. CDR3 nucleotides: TGTGCCAGCAGCTTAGGATGGCCCGACCTACACTACGAGCAGTACTTC.

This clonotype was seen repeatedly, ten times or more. The CDR3 coding sequence is TGCAGTGCTACCCGGGACAGTATGAACACTGAAGCTTTCTTT. This gives the protein CSATRDSMNTEAFF. The gene calls are TRBV20-1 and TRBJ1-1; 7 bases align to TRBD1. The ends lost 4 bases at V and 0 bases at J; junction bases unmatched: 5. This CDR3 has 14 residues. Germline-derived CDR1 and CDR2 are DFQATT and SNEGSKA (reference sequence).

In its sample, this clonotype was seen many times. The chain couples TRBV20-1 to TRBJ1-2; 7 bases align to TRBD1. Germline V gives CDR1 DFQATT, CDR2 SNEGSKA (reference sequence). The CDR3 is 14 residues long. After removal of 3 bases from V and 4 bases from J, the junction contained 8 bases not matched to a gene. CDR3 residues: CSASERDSLYGYTF. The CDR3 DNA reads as TGCAGTGCTAGCGAAAGGGACAGTCTCTATGGCTACACCTTC.

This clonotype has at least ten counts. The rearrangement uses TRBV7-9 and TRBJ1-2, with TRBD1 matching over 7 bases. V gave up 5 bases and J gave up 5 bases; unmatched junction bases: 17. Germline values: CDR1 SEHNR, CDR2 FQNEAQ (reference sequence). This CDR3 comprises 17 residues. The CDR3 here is CASSRFHFRQGRYGYTF. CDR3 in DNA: TGTGCCAGCAGCCGATTCCATTTCAGACAGGGACGGTATGGCTACACCTTC.

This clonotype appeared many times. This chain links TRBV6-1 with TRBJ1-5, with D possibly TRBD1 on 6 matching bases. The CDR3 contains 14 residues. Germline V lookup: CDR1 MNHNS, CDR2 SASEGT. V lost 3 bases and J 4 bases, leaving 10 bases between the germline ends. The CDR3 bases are TGTGCCAGCAGTGACGTAGGGGGGAATCAGCCCCAGCATTTT. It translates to CASSDVGGNQPQHF.

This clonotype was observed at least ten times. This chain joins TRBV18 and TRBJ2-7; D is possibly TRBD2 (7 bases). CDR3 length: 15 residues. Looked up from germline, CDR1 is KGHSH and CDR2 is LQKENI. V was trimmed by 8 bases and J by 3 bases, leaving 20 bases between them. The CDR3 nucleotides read TGTGCCAGCCTCGCGGGGGCGGGAGAGAACTACGAGCAGTACTTC. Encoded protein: CASLAGAGENYEQYF.

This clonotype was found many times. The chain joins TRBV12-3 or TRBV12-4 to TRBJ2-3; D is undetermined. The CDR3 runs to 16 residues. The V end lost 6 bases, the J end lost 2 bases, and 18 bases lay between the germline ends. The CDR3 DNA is TGTGCCAGCAGCTTTTCCCCTGGTGAGCTCACAGATACGCAGTATTTT. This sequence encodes CASSFSPGELTDTQYF.

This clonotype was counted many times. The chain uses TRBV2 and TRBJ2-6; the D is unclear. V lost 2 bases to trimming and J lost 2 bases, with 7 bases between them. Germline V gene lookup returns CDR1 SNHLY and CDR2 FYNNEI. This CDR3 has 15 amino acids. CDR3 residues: CASSESRTGANVLTF. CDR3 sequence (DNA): TGTGCCAGCAGTGAATCGCGTACTGGGGCCAACGTCCTGACTTTC.

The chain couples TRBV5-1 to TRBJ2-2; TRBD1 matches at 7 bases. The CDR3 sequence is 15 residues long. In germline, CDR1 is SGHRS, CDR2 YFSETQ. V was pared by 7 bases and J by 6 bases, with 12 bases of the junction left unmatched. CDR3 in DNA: TGCGCCAGCCGGGGTTATAGGGGGCGCGCCGGGGAGCTGTTTTTT. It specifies CASRGYRGRAGELFF.